The entry that follows covers one TCR beta chain sequence. Its antigen is unknown. This sample is drawn from a study of T cells after posttransplantation cyclophosphamide. Busulfan-fludarabine conditioning, marrow transplant, and cyclophosphamide on days +3 and +4 were administered. Repertoires were generated with immunoSEQ multiplex PCR, while TCRdb's copy carries only in-frame clones and drops some. The data show 9,500 to 12,000 clones, 90% to 95% seen once. The study's findings and limits: Donor CD8+ memory clones often dominated recipient blood repertoires at later times. Recipient CMV seropositivity and CMV reactivation strongly tracked TRB clonality.

V lost 5 bases and J lost 1, with 11 bases in between. Per germline, CDR1 MNHEY and CDR2 SVGAGI. The CDR3 covers 14 residues. The source is a female patient in her 30s who received an allogeneic stem cell transplant from an unrelated donor, was CMV-positive, and had no GVHD. Some T cells may originate from the graft donor. The chain employs TRBV6-5 and TRBJ2-5; possible D gene TRBD1, 6 bases. The sample in question was PBMCs, obtained after allogeneic stem cell transplant with posttransplant cyclophosphamide. CDR3 bases: TGTGCCAGCAGTCTAGACAGGAGCCAAGAGACCCAGTACTTC. It encodes CASSLDRSQETQYF.